These 22 T cell receptor beta chains were sequenced from one sample in a study of blood T cell repertoires in COVID-19. Repertoires were generated with immunoSEQ multiplex PCR, while TCRdb's copy carries only in-frame clones and drops some. This sample has about 210,000 clones; around four fifths occur once, and the top ten carry less than 3.5%. Sequencing was performed on peripheral blood. The source of these receptors is a man in his forties or fifties with active or convalescent COVID-19.

The chain is built from TRBV19 and TRBJ1-4; 7 bases fit TRBD1. Looked up from germline, CDR1 is LNHDA and CDR2 is SQIVND (reference sequence). Germline trimming cut 5 bases from V and 3 bases from J; bases unmatched to any gene: 6. The CDR3 is made up of 15 amino acids. This CDR3 reads CASSPPTGSNEKLFF. CDR3 in DNA: TGTGCCAGTAGTCCACCGACAGGGTCTAATGAAAAACTGTTTTTT.

The V call is TRBV4-1, the J call TRBJ2-1; 7 bases agree with TRBD2. CDR3 size: 15 residues. Germline V CDR1 and CDR2: MGHRA, YSYEKL. V gave up 5 bases and J gave up 4 bases; unmatched junction bases: 8. The CDR3 DNA reads as TGCGCCAGCAGCAAGGGGCCTAGCGGATACAATGAGCAGTTCTTC. Residues: CASSKGPSGYNEQFF.

The chain combines TRBV18 with TRBJ1-4, with a tentative D call TRBD1 (5 bases). V lost 0 bases and J 8 bases, leaving 13 bases between the germline ends. From germline, CDR1 is KGHSH and CDR2 LQKENI. This CDR3 spans 15 amino acids. DNA for the CDR3: TGTGCCAGCTCACCACCGTCGACCCCAGGGGAAAAACTGTTTTTT. This encodes CASSPPSTPGEKLFF.

With regard to this clone: Sequence at one end of the junction differs from germline and may be a read error. V usage is TRBV7-7 and J usage is TRBJ2-1, with D possibly matching TRBD2 (5 bases). The CDR3 has 15 amino acids. The germline V gene has CDR1 SSHAT and CDR2 FNYEAQ (reference sequence). The CDR3 sequence: CASSLSGGDLHEQFF. The CDR3, as DNA: TGTGCTAGCAGCTTATCCGGAGGAGACCTCCATGAGCAGTTCTTC.

J is TRBJ2-7 and V is TRBV2; 16 bases match TRBD2. The junction had 8 bases not matched to a gene; V was cut back by 6 bases and J by 6 bases. CDR3 length equals 16 residues. The germline CDR1 and CDR2 sequences are SNHLY and FYNNEI. CDR3 sequence (DNA): TGTGCCAGCAGCCACGACGGGACTAGCGGGAGGGCCGAGCAGTACTTC. Encoded protein: CASSHDGTSGRAEQYF.

The V gene is TRBV7-2, the J gene TRBJ1-5, with 8 bases lining up with TRBD1. Germline V gene data show CDR1 as SGHTA and CDR2 as FQGNSA. V was pared by 5 bases and J by 2 bases, with 5 bases of the junction left unmatched. The CDR3 spans 15 residues. In DNA, the CDR3 is TGTGCCAGCAGCCTAGACAGGGGTGGCAATCAGCCCCAGCATTTT. The encoded protein is CASSLDRGGNQPQHF.

This chain connects TRBV27 to TRBJ2-7; a possible D gene is TRBD1 (6 bases). Germline CDR1 is MNHEY and CDR2 is SMNVEV (reference sequence). Trimming removed 6 bases from V and 2 bases from J, with 11 bases in between. There are 13 residues in the CDR3. The CDR3 DNA reads as TGTGCCAGCAGGGGGGCACAAACCTACGAGCAGTACTTC. It yields the protein CASRGAQTYEQYF.

This clone was seen a handful of times. The genes are TRBV11-2 and TRBJ2-5; TRBD2 matches at 8 bases. V trimming: 5 bases; J trimming: 5 bases; junction bases outside the gene matches: 10. The CDR3 is made up of 15 amino acids. From germline, CDR1 is SGHAT and CDR2 FQNNGV. This CDR3 is CASSALLAAAETQYF. Written as DNA, the CDR3 is TGTGCCAGCAGCGCGTTACTAGCGGCGGCGGAGACCCAGTACTTC.

V is TRBV18 and J is TRBJ2-1; tentatively, D is TRBD1 (6 bases). CDR3 size: 16 residues. From germline, CDR1 is KGHSH and CDR2 LQKENI. Trimming cost V 5 bases and J 0 bases, with 14 bases left between them. For the CDR3, the DNA is TGTGCCAGCTCAGCCTCAGGGGCCGACTCCTACAATGAGCAGTTCTTC. Its translation: CASSASGADSYNEQFF.

The chain employs TRBV9 and TRBJ2-3, with a possible D match to TRBD2 (6 bases). The CDR3 sequence is 16 residues long. Germline loops: CDR1 SGDLS, CDR2 YYNGEE. The V end lost 4 bases, the J end lost 4 bases, and 19 bases lay between the germline ends. CDR3 coding DNA: TGTGCCAGCAGCCTCGGAGCGCGGGGTGGGGCAGATACGCAGTATTTT. Its translation is CASSLGARGGADTQYF.

The chain carries TRBV24-1 and TRBJ1-1; D is uncertain. The V gene's germline CDR1 is KGHDR and CDR2 SFDVKD. Trimming left V 3 bases short and J 5 bases short, with 9 bases between. The CDR3 has 13 amino acids. This CDR3 is CATSDPGITEAFF. The CDR3 DNA follows: TGTGCCACCAGTGATCCCGGGATTACTGAAGCTTTCTTT.

Points on this clone: Other DNA sequences in the sample encode the same CDR3. The V call is TRBV5-1, the J call TRBJ2-7, with D possibly TRBD2 on 6 matching bases. Looked up from germline, CDR1 is SGHRS and CDR2 is YFSETQ. The CDR3 is 14 residues long. V lost 2 bases and J lost 0, with 9 bases in between. CDR3 bases: TGCGCCAGCAGCTTTAGCGGAAGCTCCTACGAGCAGTACTTC. It codes for CASSFSGSSYEQYF. Using reference TRBV5-1 and TRBJ2-7 for the parts outside the CDR3, the full variable domain is KAGVTQTPRYLIKTRGQQVTLSCSPISGHRSVSWYQQTPGQGLQFLFEYFSETQRNKGNFPGRFSGRQFSNSRSEMNVSTLELGDSALYLCASSFSGSSYEQYFGPGTRLTVT.

The chain combines TRBV11-2 with TRBJ1-5, with 7 bases identical to TRBD1. The CDR3 totals 17 residues. The germline CDR1 and CDR2 sequences are SGHAT and FQNNGV. The ends lost 2 bases at V and 3 bases at J; junction bases unmatched: 10. The CDR3 here is CASSLSPEGQPNQPQHF. CDR3 coding DNA: TGTGCCAGCAGCTTATCCCCTGAGGGACAGCCCAATCAGCCCCAGCATTTT.

The chain combines TRBV7-2 with TRBJ2-1; 8 bases are shared with TRBD2. This CDR3 is built from 15 residues. Trimming removed 5 bases from V and 3 bases from J; junction bases left unmatched: 6. Germline CDR1 is SGHTA and CDR2 is FQGNSA. CDR3 nucleotide sequence: TGTGCCAGCAGCCAGAGCGGGGGAGTCTACAATGAGCAGTTCTTC. This translates into CASSQSGGVYNEQFF.

CDR3 amino acids: CASSHLGNRDRKLFF. The CDR3 nucleotides read TGCGCCAGCAGCCACCTGGGGAACCGGGACAGGAAACTGTTTTTT. This chain uses TRBV4-1 with TRBJ1-4; 8 nucleotides line up with TRBD1. The CDR3 consists of 15 residues. Trimming took 3 bases from V and 11 from J; bases not matched to a gene: 11. Germline V gene data show CDR1 as MGHRA and CDR2 as YSYEKL.

The sample holds one count of this clone. The same CDR3 can be traced to other DNA sequences in this sample. The genes are TRBV6-2 or TRBV6-3 and TRBJ2-5; perhaps TRBD1 as D (5 bases). V lost 4 bases to trimming and J lost 5 bases, with 11 bases between them. The V gene's germline CDR1 is MNHEY and CDR2 SVGEGT. CDR3 length: 13 residues. As DNA, the CDR3 is TGTGCCAGCAGTTGGACATCTTGGGAGACCCAGTACTTC. Protein: CASSWTSWETQYF.

The chain recombines TRBV12-5 with TRBJ1-3, with 10 nucleotides matching TRBD1. V dropped 10 bases and J dropped 2; count of bases not matched to a gene: 5. The CDR3 consists of 14 residues. Per germline, CDR1 LGHNT and CDR2 FRNRAP. CDR3 nucleotide sequence: TGTGCTATCCGCGGACAGGGGGCTGGAAACACCATATATTTT. Protein product: CAIRGQGAGNTIYF.

About this clone itself: One junction end does not reproduce the germline sequence, and a read error may be involved. The V and J genes are TRBV19 and TRBJ1-1; the match to TRBD1 covers 7 bases. Germline loops: CDR1 LNHDA, CDR2 SQIVND (reference sequence). The CDR3 is made up of 11 amino acids. Written as DNA, the CDR3 is TGTGCCAGTAGTATAGCCGGGACAGCATTATTT. It is translated as CASSIAGTALF.

V is TRBV5-1 and J is TRBJ1-1; no clear D gene. Trimming shortened V by 2 bases and J by 5 bases, and 13 bases separated the two germline ends. Germline assignment: CDR1 SGHRS and CDR2 YFSETQ. The CDR3 is 14 amino acids. The CDR3 loop is CASSLTGEVTEAFF. CDR3 nucleotides: TGCGCCAGCAGCTTAACCGGGGAGGTGACTGAAGCTTTCTTT.

J is TRBJ1-6 and V is TRBV14; D remains ambiguous. From germline, CDR1 is SGHDN and CDR2 FVKESK. Trimming removed 0 bases from V and 7 bases from J, with 7 bases in between. This CDR3 region has 14 residues. DNA for the CDR3: TGTGCCAGCAGCCAAGAGACCGGGAATTCACCCCTCCACTTT. Translating it yields CASSQETGNSPLHF.

This clone has just a few counts. The rearrangement joins TRBV5-4 to TRBJ1-2; 8 bases match TRBD1. The CDR3 length is 14 residues. J was trimmed by 8 bases and V by 3 bases; bases with no gene match: 9. Germline loops: CDR1 SGHNT, CDR2 YYREEE (reference sequence). CDR3 bases: TGTGCCAGCAGCTCCGGACAGGGCCAGAGGGGCTACACCTTC. Translated: CASSSGQGQRGYTF.

This rearrangement joins TRBV6-5 to TRBJ2-3; 7 bases align to TRBD2. The CDR3 totals 14 residues. Germline trimming cut 8 bases from V and 4 bases from J; bases unmatched to any gene: 9. Germline V gene data show CDR1 as MNHEY and CDR2 as SVGAGI. CDR3 coding DNA: TGTGCCAGCGGCCGGGGAGGGCGGGCAGATACGCAGTATTTT. Translated, it gives CASGRGGRADTQYF.